This T cell receptor (beta chain) is drawn from a study of cytomegalovirus exposure and HLA in healthy donors. Both 60 Vbeta primers and 13 Jbeta primers went into the PCR. Measured with immunoSEQ multiplex PCR; TCRdb has only the in-frame clones, and not every one. Of 310,000 or so clones in the sample, 70% to 90% were seen once. Deletions cut 2 bases from V and 2 bases from J, with 5 bases between. The CDR3 is 14 residues long. Germline V CDR1 and CDR2: SGHRS, YFSETQ. The specimen sequenced was PBMCs. The chain uses TRBV5-1 and TRBJ1-6; no firm D call. The sequence came from a woman aged 18-29 years in good health and CMV-seronegative. This CDR3 reads CASSLDTYNSPLHF. Written as DNA, the CDR3 is TGCGCCAGCAGCTTAGACACCTATAATTCACCCCTCCACTTT.